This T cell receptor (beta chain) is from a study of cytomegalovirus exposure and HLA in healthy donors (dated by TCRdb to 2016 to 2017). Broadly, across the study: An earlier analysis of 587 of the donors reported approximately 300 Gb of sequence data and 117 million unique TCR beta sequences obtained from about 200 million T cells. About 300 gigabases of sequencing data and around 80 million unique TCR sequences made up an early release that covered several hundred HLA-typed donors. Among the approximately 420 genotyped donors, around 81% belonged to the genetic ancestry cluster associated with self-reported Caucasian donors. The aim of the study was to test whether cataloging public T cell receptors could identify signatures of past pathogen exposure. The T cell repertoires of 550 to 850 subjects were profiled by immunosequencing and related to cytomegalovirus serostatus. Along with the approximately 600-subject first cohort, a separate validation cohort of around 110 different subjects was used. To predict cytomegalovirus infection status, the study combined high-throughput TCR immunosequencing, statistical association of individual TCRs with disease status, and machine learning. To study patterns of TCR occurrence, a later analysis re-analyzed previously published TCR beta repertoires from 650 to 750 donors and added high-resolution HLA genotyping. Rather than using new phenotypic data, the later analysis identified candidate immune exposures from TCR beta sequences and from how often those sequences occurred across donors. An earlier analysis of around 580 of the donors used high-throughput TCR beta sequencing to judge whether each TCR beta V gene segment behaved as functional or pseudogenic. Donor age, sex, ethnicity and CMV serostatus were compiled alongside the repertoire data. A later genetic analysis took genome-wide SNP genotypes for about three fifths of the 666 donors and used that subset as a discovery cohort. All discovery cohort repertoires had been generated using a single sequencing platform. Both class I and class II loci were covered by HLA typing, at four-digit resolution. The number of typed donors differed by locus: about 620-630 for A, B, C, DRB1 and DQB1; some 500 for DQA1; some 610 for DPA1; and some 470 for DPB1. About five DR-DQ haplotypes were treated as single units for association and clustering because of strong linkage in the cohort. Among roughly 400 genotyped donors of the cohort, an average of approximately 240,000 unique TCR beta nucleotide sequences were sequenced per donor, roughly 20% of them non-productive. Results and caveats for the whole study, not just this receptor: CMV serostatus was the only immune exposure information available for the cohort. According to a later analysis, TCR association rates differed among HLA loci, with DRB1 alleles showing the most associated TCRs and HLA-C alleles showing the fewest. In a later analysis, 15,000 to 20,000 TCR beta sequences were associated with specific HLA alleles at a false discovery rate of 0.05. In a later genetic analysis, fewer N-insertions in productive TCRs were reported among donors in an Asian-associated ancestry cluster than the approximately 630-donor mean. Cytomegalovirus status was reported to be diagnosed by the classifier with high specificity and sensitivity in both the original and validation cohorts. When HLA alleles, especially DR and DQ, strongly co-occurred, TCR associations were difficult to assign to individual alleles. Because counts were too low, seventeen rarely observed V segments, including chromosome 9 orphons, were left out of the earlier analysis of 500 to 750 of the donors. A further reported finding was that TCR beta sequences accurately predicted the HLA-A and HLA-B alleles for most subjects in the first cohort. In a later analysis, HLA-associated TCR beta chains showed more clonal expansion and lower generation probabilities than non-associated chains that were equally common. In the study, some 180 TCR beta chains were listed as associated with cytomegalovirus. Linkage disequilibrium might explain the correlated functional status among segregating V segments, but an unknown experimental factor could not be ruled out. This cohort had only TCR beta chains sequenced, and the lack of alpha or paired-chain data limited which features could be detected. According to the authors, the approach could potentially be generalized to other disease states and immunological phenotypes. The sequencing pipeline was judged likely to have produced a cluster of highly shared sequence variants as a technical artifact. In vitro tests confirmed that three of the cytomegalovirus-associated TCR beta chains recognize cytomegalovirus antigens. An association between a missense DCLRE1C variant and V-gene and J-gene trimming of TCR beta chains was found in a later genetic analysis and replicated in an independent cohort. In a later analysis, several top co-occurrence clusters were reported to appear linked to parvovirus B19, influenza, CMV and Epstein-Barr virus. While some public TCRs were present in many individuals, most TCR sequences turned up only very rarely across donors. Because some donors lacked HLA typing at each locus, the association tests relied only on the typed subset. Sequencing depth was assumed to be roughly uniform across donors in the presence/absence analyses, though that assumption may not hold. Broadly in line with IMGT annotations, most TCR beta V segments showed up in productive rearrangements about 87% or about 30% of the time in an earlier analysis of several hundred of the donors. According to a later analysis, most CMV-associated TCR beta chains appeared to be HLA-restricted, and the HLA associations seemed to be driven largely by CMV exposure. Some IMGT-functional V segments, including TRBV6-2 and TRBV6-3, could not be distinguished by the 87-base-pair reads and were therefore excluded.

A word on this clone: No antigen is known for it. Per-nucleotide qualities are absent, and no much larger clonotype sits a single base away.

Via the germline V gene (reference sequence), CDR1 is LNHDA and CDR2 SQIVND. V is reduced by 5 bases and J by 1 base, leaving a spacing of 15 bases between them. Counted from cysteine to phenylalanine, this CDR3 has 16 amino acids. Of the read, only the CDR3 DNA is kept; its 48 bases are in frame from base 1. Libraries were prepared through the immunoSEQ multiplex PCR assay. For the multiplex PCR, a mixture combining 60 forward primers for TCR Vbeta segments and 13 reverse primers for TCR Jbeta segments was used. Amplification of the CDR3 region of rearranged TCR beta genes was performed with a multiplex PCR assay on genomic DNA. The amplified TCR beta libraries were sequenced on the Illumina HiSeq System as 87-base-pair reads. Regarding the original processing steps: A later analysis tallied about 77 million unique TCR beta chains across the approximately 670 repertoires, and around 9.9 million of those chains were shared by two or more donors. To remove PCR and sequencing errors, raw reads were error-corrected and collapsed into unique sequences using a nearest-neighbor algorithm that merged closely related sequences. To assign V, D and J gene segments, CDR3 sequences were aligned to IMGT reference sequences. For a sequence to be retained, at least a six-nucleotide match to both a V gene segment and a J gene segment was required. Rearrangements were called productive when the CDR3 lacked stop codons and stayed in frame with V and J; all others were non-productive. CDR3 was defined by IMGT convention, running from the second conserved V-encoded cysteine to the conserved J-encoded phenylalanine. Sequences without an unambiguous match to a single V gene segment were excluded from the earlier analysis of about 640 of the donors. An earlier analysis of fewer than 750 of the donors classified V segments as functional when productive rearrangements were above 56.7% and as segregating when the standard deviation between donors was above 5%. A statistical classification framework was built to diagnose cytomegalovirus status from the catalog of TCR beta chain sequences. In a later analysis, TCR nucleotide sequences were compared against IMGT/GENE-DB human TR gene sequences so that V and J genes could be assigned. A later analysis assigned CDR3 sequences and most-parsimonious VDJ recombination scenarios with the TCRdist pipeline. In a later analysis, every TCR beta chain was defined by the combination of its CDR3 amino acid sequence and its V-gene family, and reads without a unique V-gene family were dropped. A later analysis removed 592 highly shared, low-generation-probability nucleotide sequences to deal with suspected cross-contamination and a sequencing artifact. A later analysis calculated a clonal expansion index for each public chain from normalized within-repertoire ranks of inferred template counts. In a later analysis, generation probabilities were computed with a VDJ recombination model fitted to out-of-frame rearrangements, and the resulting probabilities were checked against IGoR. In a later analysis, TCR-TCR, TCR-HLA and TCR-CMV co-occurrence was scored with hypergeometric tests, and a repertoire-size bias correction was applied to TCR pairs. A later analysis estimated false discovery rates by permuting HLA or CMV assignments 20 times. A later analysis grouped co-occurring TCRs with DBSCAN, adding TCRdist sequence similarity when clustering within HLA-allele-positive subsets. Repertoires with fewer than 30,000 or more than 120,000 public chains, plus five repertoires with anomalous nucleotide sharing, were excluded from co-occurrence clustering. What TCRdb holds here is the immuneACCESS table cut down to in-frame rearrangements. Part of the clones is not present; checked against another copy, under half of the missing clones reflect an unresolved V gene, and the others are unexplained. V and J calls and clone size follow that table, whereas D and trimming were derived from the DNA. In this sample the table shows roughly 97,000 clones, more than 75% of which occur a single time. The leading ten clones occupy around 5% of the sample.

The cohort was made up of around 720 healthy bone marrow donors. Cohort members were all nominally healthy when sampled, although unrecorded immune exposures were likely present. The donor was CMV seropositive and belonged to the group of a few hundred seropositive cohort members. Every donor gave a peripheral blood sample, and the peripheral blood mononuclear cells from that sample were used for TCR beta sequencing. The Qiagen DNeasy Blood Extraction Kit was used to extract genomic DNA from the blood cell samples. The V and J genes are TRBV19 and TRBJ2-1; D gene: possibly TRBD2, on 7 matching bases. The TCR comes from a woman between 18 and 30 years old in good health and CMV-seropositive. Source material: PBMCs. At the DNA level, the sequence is TGTGCCAGTAGTTCCCCACAGGGAGGGTCCTACAATGAGCAGTTCTTC. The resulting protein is CASSSPQGGSYNEQFF.